This record covers a single T cell receptor beta chain. The antigen remains undetermined. Germline V lookup: CDR1 MNHNS, CDR2 SASEGT. Trimming left V 0 bases short and J 6 bases short, with 13 bases between. CDR3 length: 15 residues. This sample was included in a study of T cell responses to AZD1222 COVID-19 vaccine. Profiling relied on immunoSEQ multiplex PCR, and the TCRdb table lists in-frame clones only, not all of them. Among 150,000 to 170,000 clones, roughly nine tenths were seen once, and the ten largest hold 4.5% to 6%. Broader study findings: In a largely white British group with more females than males, clonal diversity was possibly underestimated.

This sequence was found in an adult in good health. The starting material was peripheral blood, obtained on day 0 of MenACWY control vaccination. The V gene is TRBV6-1, the J gene TRBJ2-3; D gene uncertain. The CDR3 spells CASSEALGVLDTQYF. In DNA, the CDR3 is TGTGCCAGCAGTGAAGCGCTTGGGGTGCTCGATACGCAGTATTTT.